This TCR beta chain was retrieved from a study of blood T cells in healthy people across ages. There are a few counts of this clonotype. Primers used in a second PCR of roughly 6 to 12 cycles were a sample-barcoded 5' primer and a J-beta primer mix. One entry per CDR3 protein results from TCRdb running MiXCR on the 5' RACE reads. The data hold more than 650,000 distinct CDR3 sequences, with about a fifth observed a single time. The study isolated at least 6.5 million PBMCs from each sample. Sequenced material: blood. This TCR was recovered from a man in his 70s in good health.

This CDR3 reads CASHRLGSGANVLTF. The DNA for the CDR3 is TGTGCCAGCCACCGACTGGGCTCTGGGGCCAACGTCCTGACTTTC. The genes are TRBV7-9 and TRBJ2-6; D uncertain. Trimming took off 8 bases at V and 0 bases at J, with 11 bases between the two ends. The CDR3 sequence is 15 residues long. Germline CDR1 and CDR2: SEHNR and FQNEAQ (reference sequence).